This paragraph reports one T cell receptor (beta chain). The data belong to a study of blood T cell repertoires in COVID-19. Study details: In each case, the material was cDNA or gDNA derived from T cells, B-cell-depleted T cells, or PBMCs.

Germline V lookup: CDR1 SGHRS, CDR2 YFSETQ. The CDR3 length is 16 residues. Trimming pared 4 bases from V and 2 bases from J, leaving 16 bases between. Sequencing used immunoSEQ multiplex PCR; TCRdb keeps in-frame clones, though not all of them. The sample has roughly 170,000 clones; around 80% are singletons. This sequence originates from a human donor in a cohort sampled during active COVID-19. The material sequenced was peripheral blood. The V and J genes are TRBV5-1 and TRBJ1-3; tentative D call: TRBD1 (6 bases). The CDR3 DNA follows: TGCGCCAGCAGCATAAGCGGGGGCAGGGCTGGAAACACCATATATTTT. Its translation is CASSISGGRAGNTIYF.